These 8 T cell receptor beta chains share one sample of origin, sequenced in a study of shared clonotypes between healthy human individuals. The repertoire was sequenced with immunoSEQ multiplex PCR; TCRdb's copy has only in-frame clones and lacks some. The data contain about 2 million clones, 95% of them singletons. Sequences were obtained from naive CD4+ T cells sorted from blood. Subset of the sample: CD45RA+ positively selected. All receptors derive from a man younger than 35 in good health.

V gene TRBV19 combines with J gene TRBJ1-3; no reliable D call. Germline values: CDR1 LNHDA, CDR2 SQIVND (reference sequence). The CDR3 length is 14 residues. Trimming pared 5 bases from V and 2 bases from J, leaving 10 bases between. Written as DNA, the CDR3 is TGTGCCAGTAGTGGCAGGAGAACTGGAAACACCATATATTTT. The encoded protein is CASSGRRTGNTIYF.

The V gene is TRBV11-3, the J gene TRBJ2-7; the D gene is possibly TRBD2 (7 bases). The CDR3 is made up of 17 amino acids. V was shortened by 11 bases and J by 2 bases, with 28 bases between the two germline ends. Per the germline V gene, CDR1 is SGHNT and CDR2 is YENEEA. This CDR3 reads CAADPKGERDNPYEQYF. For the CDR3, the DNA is TGTGCCGCCGACCCGAAAGGGGAGCGGGACAACCCCTACGAGCAGTACTTC.

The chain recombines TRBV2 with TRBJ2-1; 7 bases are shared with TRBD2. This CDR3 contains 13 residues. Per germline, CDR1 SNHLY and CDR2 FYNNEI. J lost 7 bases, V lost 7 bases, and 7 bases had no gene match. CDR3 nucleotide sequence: TGTGCCAGCAACCCGGGGACTAATAATGAGCAGTTCTTC. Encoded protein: CASNPGTNNEQFF.

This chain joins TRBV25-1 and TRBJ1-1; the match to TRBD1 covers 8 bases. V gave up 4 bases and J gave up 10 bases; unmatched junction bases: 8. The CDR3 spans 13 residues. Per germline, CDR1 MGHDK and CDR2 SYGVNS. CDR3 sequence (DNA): TGTGCCAGCAGTGCGACAGGGGAAAGTCTAGCTTTCTTT. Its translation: CASSATGESLAFF.

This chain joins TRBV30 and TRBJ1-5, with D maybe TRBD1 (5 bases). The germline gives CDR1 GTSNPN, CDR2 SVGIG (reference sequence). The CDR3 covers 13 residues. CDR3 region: CAYAVGGDQPQHF. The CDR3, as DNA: TGTGCTTACGCAGTGGGGGGGGATCAGCCCCAGCATTTT.

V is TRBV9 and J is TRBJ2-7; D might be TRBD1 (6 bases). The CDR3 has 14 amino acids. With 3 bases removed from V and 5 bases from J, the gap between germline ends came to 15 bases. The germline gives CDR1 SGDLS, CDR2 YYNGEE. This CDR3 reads CASSGPGRGNEQYF. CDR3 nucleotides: TGTGCCAGCAGCGGACCCGGTAGGGGGAACGAGCAGTACTTC.

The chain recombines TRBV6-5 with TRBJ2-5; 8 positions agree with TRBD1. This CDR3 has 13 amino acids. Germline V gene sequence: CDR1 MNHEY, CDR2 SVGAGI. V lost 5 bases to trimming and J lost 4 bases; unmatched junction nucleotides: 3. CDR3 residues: CASSRRGRETQYF. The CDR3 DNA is TGTGCCAGCAGTCGCAGGGGGCGAGAGACCCAGTACTTC.

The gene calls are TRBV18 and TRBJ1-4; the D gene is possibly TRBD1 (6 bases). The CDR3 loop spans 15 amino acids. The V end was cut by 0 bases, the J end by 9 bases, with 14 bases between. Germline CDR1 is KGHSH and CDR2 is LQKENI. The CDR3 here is CASSPPGRGEKKLFF. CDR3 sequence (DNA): TGTGCCAGCTCACCACCCGGCAGGGGCGAAAAAAAACTGTTTTTT.